This passage covers 13 T cell receptor beta chains from one sample sequenced in a study of T-cell memory formation after mild COVID-19 (dated by TCRdb to about 2021). To prepare the library, 5' RACE was applied. For sequencing, an Illumina NovaSeq 6000 was employed. TCRdb applied fastp at Q25 and MiXCR to the public reads, then kept only in-frame beta chains. Rows are unified per CDR3 protein, each entry keeping the most common DNA and genes. Here the sample has approximately 430,000 distinct CDR3 sequences; more than 20% occur a single time. Around 14% of the sample belongs to the ten largest clones. Sequencing used PBMCs or a T cell subset sorted from them (not recorded which). The source is an adult woman who had mild COVID-19 (a few samples of this study predate the infection). The sample titles of this study are shuffled in the database, so cell type and time point are left out; the donor was told from shared clones.

This clonotype was observed a few times. The J gene is TRBJ1-1, the V gene TRBV19; no clear D gene. The germline V and J ends were trimmed by 3 bases and 3 bases, with 8 bases remaining between them. This CDR3 has 13 residues. Germline loops: CDR1 LNHDA, CDR2 SQIVND (reference sequence). CDR3 DNA: TGTGCCAGTAGTATTGGAAGGGACACTGAAGCTTTCTTT. It encodes CASSIGRDTEAFF.

This clonotype showed up just a few times. The chain recombines TRBV5-1 with TRBJ2-5, with 15 bases identical to TRBD2. The J segment lost 0 bases and the V segment lost 1 base, leaving 7 bases of the junction unmatched. Germline-derived CDR1 and CDR2 are SGHRS and YFSETQ. The length of the CDR3 is 19 residues. CDR3 amino acids: CASSLRRTSGRDYQETQYF. CDR3 nucleotide sequence: TGCGCCAGCAGCTTGCGTCGGACTAGCGGGAGGGACTACCAAGAGACCCAGTACTTC.

The V gene is TRBV6-5, the J gene TRBJ2-7; tentatively, D is TRBD1 or TRBD2 (6 bases each). V lost 6 bases, J lost 6 bases, and 18 bases lay in between. Per the germline V gene, CDR1 is MNHEY and CDR2 is SVGAGI. The CDR3 is made up of 14 amino acids. The CDR3: CASRVGGRTGEQYF. The CDR3 coding sequence is TGTGCCAGCAGGGTAGGGGGGAGAACGGGCGAGCAGTACTTC.

In its sample, this clonotype was seen many times. The V and J genes are TRBV6-1 and TRBJ2-3; 10 bases match TRBD2. The CDR3 extends over 12 amino acids. J gave up 15 bases and V 7 bases, and 10 bases lay outside the gene matches. Looked up from germline, CDR1 is MNHNS and CDR2 is SASEGT. As DNA, the CDR3 is TGTGCCAGCAACACCTTCGGGACTAGCGTTTATTTT. It yields the protein CASNTFGTSVYF.

The table lists this clonotype with many counts. This chain joins TRBV7-3 and TRBJ2-1; 7 bases align to TRBD1. V lost 5 bases and J lost 1; bases outside the gene matches: 5. CDR1 and CDR2 from the germline V gene are SGHTA and FQGTGA. The CDR3 totals 15 residues. CDR3 in amino acids: CASSRTGLSYNEQFF. CDR3 nucleotides: TGTGCCAGCAGCCGGACAGGTTTGTCCTACAATGAGCAGTTCTTC.

The chain joins TRBV7-9 to TRBJ2-3; 9 bases line up with TRBD1. Trimming removed 5 bases from V and 2 bases from J; junction bases left unmatched: 5. In germline, CDR1 is SEHNR, CDR2 FQNEAQ (reference sequence). The CDR3 totals 15 residues. The CDR3 DNA sequence: TGTGCCAGCAGCCGACGGGACAGGGCCACAGATACGCAGTATTTT. As protein: CASSRRDRATDTQYF.

The chain recombines TRBV7-9 with TRBJ2-1; TRBD1 matches 7 bases. This CDR3 has 14 amino acids. Germline CDR1 is SEHNR and CDR2 is FQNEAQ (reference sequence). Unmatched junction bases numbered 4, after V lost 4 bases and J lost 4 bases. The CDR3 region has the DNA TGTGCCAGCAGCTCAGGGGGAAATTACAATGAGCAGTTCTTC. Translated: CASSSGGNYNEQFF.

This clonotype was detected only a few times. V and J are TRBV7-8 and TRBJ1-1; D is possibly TRBD1 (6 bases). CDR1 and CDR2 from the germline V gene are SGHVS and FQNEAQ. The CDR3 sequence is 14 residues long. V was trimmed by 4 bases and J by 4 bases, leaving 13 bases between them. The CDR3 here is CASSYGQKGTEAFF. CDR3 bases: TGTGCCAGCAGCTATGGACAGAAGGGCACTGAAGCTTTCTTT.

This clonotype showed up many times. V gene TRBV7-8 combines with J gene TRBJ2-1; D is undetermined. Looked up from germline, CDR1 is SGHVS and CDR2 is FQNEAQ. The germline V and J ends were trimmed by 0 bases and 7 bases, with 4 bases remaining between them. This CDR3 region has 12 residues. CDR3: CASSLARNEQFF. In nucleotides, the CDR3 is TGTGCCAGCAGCTTAGCGCGGAATGAGCAGTTCTTC.

This clonotype was detected a few times. V usage is TRBV5-1 and J usage is TRBJ1-3; D is perhaps TRBD1 (5 bases). The V gene's germline CDR1 is SGHRS and CDR2 YFSETQ. The CDR3 has 17 amino acids. Between the trimmed V and J ends, which lost 2 bases and 0 bases, there was a span of 15 bases. The CDR3 region is CASSLAPGTLSGNTIYF. The CDR3 DNA sequence: TGCGCCAGCAGCTTAGCCCCCGGGACCCTCTCTGGAAACACCATATATTTT.

This clonotype was observed a handful of times. The chain has TRBV5-4 and TRBJ2-5, with 13 bases identical to TRBD2. Unmatched junction bases numbered 10, after V lost 5 bases and J lost 0 bases. CDR1 is SGHNT, CDR2 YYREEE, per germline (reference sequence). The CDR3 covers 18 residues. In DNA, the CDR3 is TGTGCCAGCAGTTTTGGACTAGCGGGAGTACCACACCAAGAGACCCAGTACTTC. It translates to CASSFGLAGVPHQETQYF.

This clonotype has just a few counts. The genes are TRBV5-1 and TRBJ1-2; 7 nucleotides match TRBD1. Germline CDR1 reads SGHRS; CDR2 reads YFSETQ. V dropped 4 bases and J dropped 1; count of bases not matched to a gene: 7. The CDR3 totals 15 residues. The CDR3 loop reads CASSQGQDLNYGYTF. CDR3 nucleotide sequence: TGCGCCAGCAGCCAAGGACAGGACCTTAACTATGGCTACACCTTC. Drawing the rest from reference TRBV5-1 and TRBJ1-2, the complete variable domain is KAGVTQTPRYLIKTRGQQVTLSCSPISGHRSVSWYQQTPGQGLQFLFEYFSETQRNKGNFPGRFSGRQFSNSRSEMNVSTLELGDSALYLCASSQGQDLNYGYTFGSGTRLTVV.

This clonotype was seen only a few times. V usage is TRBV5-6 and J usage is TRBJ1-1; 7 positions match TRBD1. This CDR3 has 12 amino acids. The ends lost 0 bases at V and 8 bases at J; junction bases unmatched: 1. Germline V CDR1 and CDR2: SGHDT, YYEEEE. The CDR3 is CASSLVTGEAFF. For the CDR3, the DNA is TGTGCCAGCAGCTTGGTGACAGGGGAAGCTTTCTTT.